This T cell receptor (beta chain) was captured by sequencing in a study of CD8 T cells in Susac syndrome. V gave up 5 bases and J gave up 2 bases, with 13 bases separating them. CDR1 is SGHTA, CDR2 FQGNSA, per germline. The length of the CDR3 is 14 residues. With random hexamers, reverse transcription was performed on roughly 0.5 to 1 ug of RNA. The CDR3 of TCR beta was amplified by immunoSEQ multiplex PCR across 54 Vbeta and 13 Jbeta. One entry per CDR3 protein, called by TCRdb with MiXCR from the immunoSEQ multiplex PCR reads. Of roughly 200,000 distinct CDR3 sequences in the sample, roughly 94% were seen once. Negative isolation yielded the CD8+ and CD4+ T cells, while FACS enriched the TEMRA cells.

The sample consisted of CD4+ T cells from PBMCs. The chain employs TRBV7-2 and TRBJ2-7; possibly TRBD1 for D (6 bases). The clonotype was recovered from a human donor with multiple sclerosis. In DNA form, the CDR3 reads TGTGCCAGCAGCCCAGGGGCTTGGACCTACGAGCAGTACGTC. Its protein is CASSPGAWTYEQYV.